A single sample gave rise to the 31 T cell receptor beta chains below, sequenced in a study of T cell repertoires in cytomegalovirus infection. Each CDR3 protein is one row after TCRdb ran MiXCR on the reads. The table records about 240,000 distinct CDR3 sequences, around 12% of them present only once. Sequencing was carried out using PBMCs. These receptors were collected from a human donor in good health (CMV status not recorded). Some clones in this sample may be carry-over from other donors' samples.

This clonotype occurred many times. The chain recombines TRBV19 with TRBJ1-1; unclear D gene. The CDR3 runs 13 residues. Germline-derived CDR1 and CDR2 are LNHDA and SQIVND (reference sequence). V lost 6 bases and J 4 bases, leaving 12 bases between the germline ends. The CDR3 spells CASRPDFGTEAFF. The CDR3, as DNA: TGTGCCAGTAGACCAGACTTTGGCACTGAAGCTTTCTTT.

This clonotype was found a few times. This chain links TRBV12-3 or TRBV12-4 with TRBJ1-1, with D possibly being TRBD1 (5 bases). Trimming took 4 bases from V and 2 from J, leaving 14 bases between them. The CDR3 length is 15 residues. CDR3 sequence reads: CASSSKWTFNTEAFF. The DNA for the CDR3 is TGTGCCAGCAGTTCGAAATGGACATTTAACACTGAAGCTTTCTTT.

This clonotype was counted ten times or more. The CDR3: CASSGPSNQPQHF. The CDR3 DNA is TGTGCCAGCAGCGGCCCGAGCAATCAGCCCCAGCATTTT. The rearrangement links TRBV27 to TRBJ1-5, with D uncertain. The length of the CDR3 is 13 residues. Trimming left V 6 bases short and J 1 base short, with 7 bases between. Germline V gene lookup returns CDR1 MNHEY and CDR2 SMNVEV (reference sequence).

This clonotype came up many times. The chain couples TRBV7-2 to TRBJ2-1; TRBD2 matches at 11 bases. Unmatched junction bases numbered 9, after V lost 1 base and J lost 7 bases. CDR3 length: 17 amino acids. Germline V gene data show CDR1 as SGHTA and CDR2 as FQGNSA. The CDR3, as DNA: TGTGCCAGCAGCTTAGACCCGGGACTAGCGGAGTCGAATGAGCAGTTCTTC. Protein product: CASSLDPGLAESNEQFF.

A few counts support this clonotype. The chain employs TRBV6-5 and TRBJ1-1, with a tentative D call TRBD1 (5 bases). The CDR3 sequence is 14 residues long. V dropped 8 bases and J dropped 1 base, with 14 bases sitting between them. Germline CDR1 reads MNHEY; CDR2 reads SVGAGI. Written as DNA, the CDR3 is TGTGCCAGCCGCCGCAGGCAGGGGAACACTGAAGCTTTCTTT. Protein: CASRRRQGNTEAFF.

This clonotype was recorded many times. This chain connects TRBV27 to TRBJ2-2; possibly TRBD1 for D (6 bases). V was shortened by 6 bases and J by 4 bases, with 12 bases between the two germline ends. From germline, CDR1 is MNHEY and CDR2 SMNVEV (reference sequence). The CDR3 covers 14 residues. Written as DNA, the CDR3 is TGTGCCAGCAGCGCTACAGGGATCACCGGGGAGCTGTTTTTT. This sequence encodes CASSATGITGELFF.

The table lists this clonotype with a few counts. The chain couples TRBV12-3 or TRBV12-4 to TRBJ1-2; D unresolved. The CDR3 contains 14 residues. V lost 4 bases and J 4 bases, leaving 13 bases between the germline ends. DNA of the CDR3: TGTGCCAGCAGTTCCGAGACGGCGAGCTATGGCTACACCTTC. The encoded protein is CASSSETASYGYTF.

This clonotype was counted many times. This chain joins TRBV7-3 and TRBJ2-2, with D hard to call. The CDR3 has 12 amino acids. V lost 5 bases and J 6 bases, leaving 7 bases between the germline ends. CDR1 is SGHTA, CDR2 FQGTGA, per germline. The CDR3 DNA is TGTGCCAGCAGCCCCAGTGCCGGGGAGCTGTTTTTT. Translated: CASSPSAGELFF.

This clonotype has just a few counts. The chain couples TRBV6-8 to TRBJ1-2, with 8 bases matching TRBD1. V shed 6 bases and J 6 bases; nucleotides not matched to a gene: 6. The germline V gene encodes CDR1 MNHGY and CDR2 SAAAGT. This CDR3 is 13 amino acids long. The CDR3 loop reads CASRPDRGDGYTF. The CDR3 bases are TGTGCCAGCAGGCCCGACAGGGGCGATGGCTACACCTTC.

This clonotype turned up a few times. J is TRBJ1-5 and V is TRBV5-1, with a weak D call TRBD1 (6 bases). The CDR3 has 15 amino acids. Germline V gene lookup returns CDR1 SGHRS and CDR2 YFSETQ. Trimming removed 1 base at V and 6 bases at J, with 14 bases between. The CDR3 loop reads CASSLYGGAGQPQHF. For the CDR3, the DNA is TGCGCCAGCAGCTTGTACGGGGGCGCGGGTCAGCCCCAGCATTTT.

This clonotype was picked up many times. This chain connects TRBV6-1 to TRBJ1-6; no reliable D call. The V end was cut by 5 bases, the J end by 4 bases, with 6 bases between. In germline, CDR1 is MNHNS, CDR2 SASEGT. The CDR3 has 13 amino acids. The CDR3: CASSFEYNSPLHF. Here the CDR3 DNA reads TGTGCCAGCAGTTTCGAATATAATTCACCCCTCCACTTT.

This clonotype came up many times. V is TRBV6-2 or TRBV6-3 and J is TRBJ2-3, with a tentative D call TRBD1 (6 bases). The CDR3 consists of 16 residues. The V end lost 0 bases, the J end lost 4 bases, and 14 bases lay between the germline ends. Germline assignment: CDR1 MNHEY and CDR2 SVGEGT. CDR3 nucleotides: TGTGCCAGCAGTTACTCTGGCAGGGGAGCGGCAGATACGCAGTATTTT. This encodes CASSYSGRGAADTQYF.

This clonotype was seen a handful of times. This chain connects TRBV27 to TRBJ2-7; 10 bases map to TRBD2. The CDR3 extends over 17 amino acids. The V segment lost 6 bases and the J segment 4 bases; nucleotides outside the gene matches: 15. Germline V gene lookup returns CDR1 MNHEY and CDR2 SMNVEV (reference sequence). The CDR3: CASRISMVSSGGYEQYF. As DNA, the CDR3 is TGTGCCAGCAGGATATCGATGGTCTCTAGCGGGGGTTACGAGCAGTACTTC.

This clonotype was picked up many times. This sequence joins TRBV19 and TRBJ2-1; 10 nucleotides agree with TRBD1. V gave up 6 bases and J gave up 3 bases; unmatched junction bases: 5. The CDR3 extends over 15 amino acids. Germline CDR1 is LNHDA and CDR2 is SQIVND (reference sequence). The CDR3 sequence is CASRPRDRGYNEQFF. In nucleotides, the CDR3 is TGTGCCAGTAGGCCCAGGGACAGGGGCTACAATGAGCAGTTCTTC.

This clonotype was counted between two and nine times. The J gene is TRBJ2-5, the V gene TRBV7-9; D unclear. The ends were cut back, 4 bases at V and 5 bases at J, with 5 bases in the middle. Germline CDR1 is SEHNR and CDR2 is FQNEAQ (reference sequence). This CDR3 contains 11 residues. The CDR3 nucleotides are TGTGCCAGCAGCTCGGTGGAGACCCAGTACTTC. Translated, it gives CASSSVETQYF.

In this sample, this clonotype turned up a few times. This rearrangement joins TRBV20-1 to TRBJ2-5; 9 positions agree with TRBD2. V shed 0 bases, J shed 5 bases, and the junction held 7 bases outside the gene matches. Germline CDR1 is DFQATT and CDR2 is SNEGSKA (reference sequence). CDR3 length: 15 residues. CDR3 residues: CSARDLRTSVETQYF. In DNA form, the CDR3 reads TGCAGTGCTAGAGATCTGAGGACTAGCGTCGAGACCCAGTACTTC.

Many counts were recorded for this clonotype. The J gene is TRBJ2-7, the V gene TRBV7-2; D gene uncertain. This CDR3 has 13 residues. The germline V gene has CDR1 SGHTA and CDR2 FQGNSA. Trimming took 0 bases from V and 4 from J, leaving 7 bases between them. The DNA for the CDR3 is TGTGCCAGCAGCTTAGCGGGTCTTTACGAGCAGTACTTC. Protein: CASSLAGLYEQYF.

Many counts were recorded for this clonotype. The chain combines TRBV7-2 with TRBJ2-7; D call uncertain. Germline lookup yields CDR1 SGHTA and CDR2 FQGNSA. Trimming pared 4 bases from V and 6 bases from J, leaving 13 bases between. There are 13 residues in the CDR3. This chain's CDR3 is CASSSWGNLEQYF. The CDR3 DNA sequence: TGTGCCAGCAGCTCATGGGGAAATCTCGAGCAGTACTTC.

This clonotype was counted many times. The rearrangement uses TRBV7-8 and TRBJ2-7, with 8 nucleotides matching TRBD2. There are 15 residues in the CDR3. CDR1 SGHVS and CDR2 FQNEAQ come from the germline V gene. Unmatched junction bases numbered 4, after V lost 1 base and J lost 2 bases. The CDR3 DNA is TGTGCCAGCAGCTTAGTGGCGGGGGGCACCTACGAGCAGTACTTC. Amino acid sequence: CASSLVAGGTYEQYF.

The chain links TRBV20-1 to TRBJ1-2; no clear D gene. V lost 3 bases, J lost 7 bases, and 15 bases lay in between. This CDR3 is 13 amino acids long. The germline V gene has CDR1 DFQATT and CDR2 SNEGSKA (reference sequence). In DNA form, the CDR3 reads TGCAGTGCTAGCCCCAGTGGGTCGGGTGGCTACACCTTC. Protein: CSASPSGSGGYTF.

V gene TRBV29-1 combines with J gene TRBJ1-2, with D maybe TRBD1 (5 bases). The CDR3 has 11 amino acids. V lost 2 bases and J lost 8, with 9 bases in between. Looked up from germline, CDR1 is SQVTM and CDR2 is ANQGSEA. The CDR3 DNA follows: TGCAGCGTTGAAAGGACAAAAGGCTACACCTTC. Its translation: CSVERTKGYTF.

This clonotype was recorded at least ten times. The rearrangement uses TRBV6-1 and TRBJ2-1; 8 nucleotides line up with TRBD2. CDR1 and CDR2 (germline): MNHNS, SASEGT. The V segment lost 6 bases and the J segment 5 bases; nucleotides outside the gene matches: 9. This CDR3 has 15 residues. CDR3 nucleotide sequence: TGTGCCAGCAGCGCAGGGACTAGGGGCGACAATGAGCAGTTCTTC. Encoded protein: CASSAGTRGDNEQFF.

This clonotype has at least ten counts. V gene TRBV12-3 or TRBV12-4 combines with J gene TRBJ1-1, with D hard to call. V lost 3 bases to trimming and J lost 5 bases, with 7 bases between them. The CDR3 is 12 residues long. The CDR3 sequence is CASSFPGTEAFF. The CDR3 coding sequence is TGTGCCAGCAGTTTCCCGGGGACTGAAGCTTTCTTT.

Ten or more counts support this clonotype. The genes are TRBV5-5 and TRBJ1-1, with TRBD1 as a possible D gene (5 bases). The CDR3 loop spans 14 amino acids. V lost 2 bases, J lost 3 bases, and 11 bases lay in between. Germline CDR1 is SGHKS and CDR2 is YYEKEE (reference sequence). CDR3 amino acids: CASSFSGTDTEAFF. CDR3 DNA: TGTGCCAGCAGCTTTTCCGGGACCGACACTGAAGCTTTCTTT.

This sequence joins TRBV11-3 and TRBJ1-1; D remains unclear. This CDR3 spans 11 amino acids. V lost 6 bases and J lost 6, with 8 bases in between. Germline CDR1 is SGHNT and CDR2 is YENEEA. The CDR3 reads CASSEASEAFF. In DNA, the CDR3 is TGTGCCAGCAGTGAGGCGTCTGAAGCTTTCTTT.

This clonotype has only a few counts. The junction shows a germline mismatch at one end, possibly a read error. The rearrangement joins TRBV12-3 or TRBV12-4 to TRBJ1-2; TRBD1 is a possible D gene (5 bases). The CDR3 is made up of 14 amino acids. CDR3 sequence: CASTRNRNGYDYTF. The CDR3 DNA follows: TGTGCCAGCACCAGAAACAGGAACGGGTATGACTACACCTTC.

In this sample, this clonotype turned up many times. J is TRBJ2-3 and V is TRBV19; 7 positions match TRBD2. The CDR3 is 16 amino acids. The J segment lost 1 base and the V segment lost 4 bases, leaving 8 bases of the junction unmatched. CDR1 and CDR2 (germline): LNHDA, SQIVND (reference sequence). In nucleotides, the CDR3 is TGTGCCAGTAGTAGTAGCGGGTCCGCTGGCACAGATACGCAGTATTTT. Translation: CASSSSGSAGTDTQYF.

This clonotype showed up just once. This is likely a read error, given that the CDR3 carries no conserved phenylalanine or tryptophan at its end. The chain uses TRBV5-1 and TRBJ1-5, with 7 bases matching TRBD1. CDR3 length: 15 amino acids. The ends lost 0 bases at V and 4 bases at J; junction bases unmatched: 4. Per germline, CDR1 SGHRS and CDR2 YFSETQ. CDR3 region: CASSLAGQTNQPQHL. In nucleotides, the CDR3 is TGCGCCAGCAGCTTGGCGGGACAGACGAATCAGCCCCAGCATTTA.

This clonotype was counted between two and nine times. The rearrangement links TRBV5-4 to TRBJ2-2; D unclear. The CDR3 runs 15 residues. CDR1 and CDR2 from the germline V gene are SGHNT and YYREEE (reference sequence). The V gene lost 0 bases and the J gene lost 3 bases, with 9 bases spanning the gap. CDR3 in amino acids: CASSLGIGDTGELFF. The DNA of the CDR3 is TGTGCCAGCAGCTTGGGTATCGGAGACACCGGGGAGCTGTTTTTT.

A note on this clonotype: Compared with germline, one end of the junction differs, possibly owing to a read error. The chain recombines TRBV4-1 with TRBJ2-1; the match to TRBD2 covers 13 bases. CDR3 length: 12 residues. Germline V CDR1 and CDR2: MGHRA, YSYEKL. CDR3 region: CASSQGTSGKFF. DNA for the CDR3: TGTGCCAGCAGCCAAGGGACTAGCGGGAAATTCTTC.

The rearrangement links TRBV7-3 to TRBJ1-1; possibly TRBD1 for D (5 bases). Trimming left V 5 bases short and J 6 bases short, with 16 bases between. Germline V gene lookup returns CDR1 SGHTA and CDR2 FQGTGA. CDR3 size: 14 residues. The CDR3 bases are TGTGCCAGCAGCACTACTGGGGGGACCTCTGAAGCTTTCTTT. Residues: CASSTTGGTSEAFF.